The 5 T cell receptor beta chains given below trace back to one sample, sequenced in a study of beta chain features in type 1 diabetes. Study findings and constraints: In every one of the four CD4+ subsets, TCRB CDR3s were moderately but significantly shorter in Type 1 diabetes patients.

Sequenced material consisted of expressed TCRB transcripts (all of the isolated RNA was reverse transcribed). Profiled with immunoSEQ multiplex PCR; TCRdb holds only in-frame clones, not every one. The sample has tens of thousands of clones, 55% to 70% seen once. These receptors are not linked to any known antigen. Input material: stem cell memory CD4+ T cells from blood. Receptors originate from a woman aged 40-49 years with type 1 diabetes.

As concerns this clone: Germline and junction disagree at one end, which may indicate a read error. J is TRBJ2-1 and V is TRBV6-4, with a tentative D call TRBD1 (5 bases). The germline CDR1 and CDR2 sequences are MRHNA and SNTAGT. CDR3 length: 16 amino acids. The CDR3 spells CASSDSLGAPYNEQFF. The CDR3 region has the DNA TGTGCCAGCAGCGACTCCCTAGGGGCCCCCTACAATGAGCAGTTCTTC.

A note on this clone: One end of the junction fails to match germline, which may point to a read error. The V gene is TRBV4-2, the J gene TRBJ1-1; 8 bases match TRBD1. From germline, CDR1 is LGHNA and CDR2 YNFKEQ. The CDR3 contains 16 residues. In nucleotides, the CDR3 is TGTGCCAACAGCCCGACAACGGACAGGGCCGACACTGAAGCTTTCTTT. It is translated as CANSPTTDRADTEAFF.

The chain links TRBV27 to TRBJ2-5; possibly TRBD1 for D (6 bases). V was trimmed by 5 bases and J by 7 bases, leaving 8 bases between them. The germline CDR1 and CDR2 sequences are MNHEY and SMNVEV (reference sequence). The CDR3 is 11 residues long. The CDR3 DNA reads as TGTGCCAGCAGTCTAGGGGGGACCCAGTACTTC. It translates to CASSLGGTQYF.

The rearrangement joins TRBV7-3 to TRBJ1-1; 7 bases map to TRBD1. CDR1 SGHTA and CDR2 FQGTGA come from the germline V gene. The CDR3 is 15 residues long. Germline trimming cut 2 bases from V and 4 bases from J; bases unmatched to any gene: 7. The CDR3 DNA follows: TGTGCCAGCAGCTTACTAGGAGGGGGCAGCACTGAAGCTTTCTTT. It is translated as CASSLLGGGSTEAFF. The whole variable domain, filled in from reference TRBV7-3 and TRBJ1-1, reads GAGVSQTPSNKVTEKGKYVELRCDPISGHTALYWYRQSLGQGPEFLIYFQGTGAADDSGLPNDRFFAVRPEGSVSTLKIQRTERGDSAVYLCASSLLGGGSTEAFFGQGTRLTVV.

The gene calls are TRBV14 and TRBJ2-1, with 9 bases lining up with TRBD1. Trimming removed 4 bases from V and 9 bases from J; junction bases left unmatched: 7. The CDR3 spans 14 residues. Germline V gene sequence: CDR1 SGHDN, CDR2 FVKESK. CDR3 in amino acids: CASSRLQGAGEQFF. The CDR3 nucleotides are TGTGCCAGCAGCCGATTACAGGGGGCGGGTGAGCAGTTCTTC.